A selection of T cell receptor beta chains follows, all from one sample in a study of shared clonotypes between healthy human individuals. The repertoire was sequenced with immunoSEQ multiplex PCR; TCRdb's copy has only in-frame clones and lacks some. Among over a million clones, about 75% were seen once, and the ten largest hold approximately 1.5%. Sequencing was carried out using memory CD4+ T cells sorted from blood. The receptors stem from a man in his late teens or twenties in good health. CDR3s include the opening cysteine and the closing phenylalanine or tryptophan. Each record gives: clone size, CDR3 length, J gene, D gene, V gene, CDR3 protein, CDR3 DNA. D genes are given only for firm matches. For some rows the clone size is stated as once, few or many, or as a class when expanded; others skip it.

NA	14	TRBJ2-7	NA	TRBV11-2	CASSLDLGIGEQYF	TGTGCCAGCAGCTTAGATTTGGGTATTGGGGAGCAGTACTTC
NA	15	TRBJ1-6	TRBD1	TRBV19	CASSKASGQASPLHF	TGTGCCAGTAGTAAGGCATCGGGACAGGCTTCACCCCTCCACTTT
NA	15	TRBJ1-1	NA	TRBV28	CASSGGHMGNTEAFF	TGTGCCAGCAGTGGCGGACATATGGGAAACACTGAAGCTTTCTTT
few	13	TRBJ1-2	NA	TRBV6-1	CASSEWGSYGYTF	TGTGCCAGCAGTGAGTGGGGAAGCTATGGCTACACCTTC
NA	12	TRBJ2-5	NA	TRBV29-1	CSVDEPGQTQYF	TGCAGCGTAGACGAGCCCGGGCAGACCCAGTACTTC
NA	15	TRBJ1-3	TRBD1	TRBV6-1	CASSRDSSSGNTIYF	TGTGCCAGCTCCCGGGACAGCAGCTCTGGAAACACCATATATTTT
NA	15	TRBJ2-5	TRBD2	TRBV29-1	CSVRGTSGYEETQYF	TGCAGCGTTAGGGGGACTAGCGGTTACGAAGAGACCCAGTACTTC
NA	15	TRBJ2-5	TRBD2	TRBV7-7	CASSPGTSGRETQYF	TGTGCTAGCAGCCCGGGGACTAGCGGGAGGGAGACCCAGTACTTC
NA	14	TRBJ2-3	TRBD2	TRBV29-1	CSVGGTSGGNTQYF	TGCAGCGTTGGGGGGACTAGCGGGGGAAATACGCAGTATTTT
NA	14	TRBJ1-2	NA	TRBV30	CAWSVLAANYGYTF	TGTGCCTGGAGTGTACTCGCAGCTAACTATGGCTACACCTTC
NA	15	TRBJ2-7	TRBD2	TRBV30	CAWSGSSGLSYEQYF	TGTGCCTGGAGTGGCTCTAGCGGGTTATCCTACGAGCAGTACTTC
NA	11	TRBJ2-7	NA	TRBV2	CASSAWGEQYF	TGTGCCAGCAGTGCATGGGGAGAGCAGTACTTC
NA	15	TRBJ1-6	TRBD1	TRBV28	CASSRPGTAAFPLHF	TGTGCCAGCAGTAGACCGGGGACAGCGGCGTTTCCCCTCCACTTT
NA	15	TRBJ1-1	NA	TRBV7-9	CASSPDGGFGTEAFF	TGTGCCAGCAGCCCTGATGGGGGTTTCGGCACTGAAGCTTTCTTT
NA	15	TRBJ2-1	NA	TRBV9	CASSGSGRTGNEQFF	TGTGCCAGCAGCGGTAGTGGACGGACGGGGAATGAGCAGTTCTTC
NA	14	TRBJ2-7	TRBD2	TRBV2	CASSVFTSGYEQYF	TGTGCCAGCAGTGTTTTCACTAGCGGGTACGAGCAGTACTTC
NA	15	TRBJ2-7	TRBD1	TRBV6-5	CASSSQGVATYEQYF	TGTGCCAGCAGTTCCCAGGGGGTCGCTACCTACGAGCAGTACTTC
few	15	TRBJ2-1	NA	TRBV19	CASSVAGTDYDEQFF	TGTGCCAGTAGTGTGGCGGGGACGGATTATGATGAGCAGTTCTTC
NA	16	TRBJ2-5	TRBD2	TRBV13	CASSLGRLAGGETQYF	TGTGCCAGCAGCTTAGGCCGGCTAGCGGGGGGAGAGACCCAGTACTTC
few	12	TRBJ2-7	NA	TRBV11-3	CASSLDGYEQYF	TGTGCCAGCAGCCTAGACGGCTACGAGCAGTACTTC
few	14	TRBJ2-7	NA	TRBV29-1	CSGIVGAGWYEQYF	TGCAGCGGAATCGTCGGGGCAGGGTGGTACGAGCAGTACTTC
NA	15	TRBJ2-5	NA	TRBV21-1	CASSKSGDSQETQYF	TGTGCCAGCAGCAAATCGGGAGACAGCCAAGAGACCCAGTACTTC
NA	15	TRBJ1-5	TRBD1	TRBV6-5	CASRDDRGSNQPQHF	TGTGCCAGCAGGGACGACAGGGGAAGCAATCAGCCCCAGCATTTT
NA	14	TRBJ2-2	TRBD1	TRBV5-1	CASQTGQGTGELFF	TGCGCCAGCCAAACCGGACAGGGGACCGGGGAGCTGTTTTTT
once	14	TRBJ1-1	TRBD1	TRBV18	CASSRGQGSTEAFF	TGTGCCAGCTCACGAGGACAGGGAAGCACTGAAGCTTTCTTT
NA	17	TRBJ2-5	TRBD2	TRBV5-4	CASSPGGLAGTLETQYF	TGTGCCAGCAGCCCGGGCGGACTAGCGGGGACTTTAGAGACCCAGTACTTC
NA	16	TRBJ2-3	NA	TRBV2	CASRAGLLSSTDTQYF	TGTGCCAGCAGGGCGGGACTCCTCTCTAGCACAGATACGCAGTATTTT
NA	13	TRBJ1-5	NA	TRBV19	CASSLTSREPQHF	TGTGCCAGTAGCCTCACCTCTAGGGAGCCCCAGCATTTT
NA	16	TRBJ2-2	NA	TRBV6-6	CASSYSGRANTGELFF	TGTGCCAGCAGTTACTCGGGCCGCGCGAACACCGGGGAGCTGTTTTTT
NA	17	TRBJ2-7	TRBD2	TRBV5-6	CASRRVSSGGYNYEQYF	TGTGCCAGCAGACGTGTTTCTAGCGGGGGGTACAACTACGAGCAGTACTTC
NA	18	TRBJ2-2	NA	TRBV19	CASSGALGRGTNTGELFF	TGTGCCAGTAGTGGGGCATTGGGCAGAGGAACGAACACCGGGGAGCTGTTTTTT